This TCR beta chain was documented in a study of T cell changes during pregnancy in multiple sclerosis. V shed 6 bases and J 0 bases; nucleotides not matched to a gene: 4. Germline CDR1 MNHEY, CDR2 SMNVEV (reference sequence). The CDR3 has 17 residues. Assay used: immunoSEQ multiplex PCR; TCRdb lists only in-frame clones, some missing. The sample consists of fewer than 25,000 clones, approximately 90% of them appearing once. This clonotype was obtained from a female donor with multiple sclerosis, enrolled in a pregnancy study. The source material was CD8+ T cells from peripheral blood mononuclear cells, sampled in the first trimester of pregnancy. The chain joins TRBV27 to TRBJ2-2; 13 bases line up with TRBD2. CDR3 coding DNA: TGTGCCAGCAGCAAGGGACTAGCGGGAACGAACACCGGGGAGCTGTTTTTT. Encoded protein: CASSKGLAGTNTGELFF.